A single T cell receptor beta chain is shown here with its context. Sequencing was performed with immunoSEQ multiplex PCR; in TCRdb, only in-frame clones are kept and a portion is missing. The sample yields around 1.4 million clones, around 98.5% seen once. This sample was included in a study of shared clonotypes between healthy human individuals. Trimming took 3 bases from V and 0 from J, leaving 12 bases between them. The CDR3 length is 15 residues. Germline assignment: CDR1 LNHDA and CDR2 SQIVND (reference sequence). The sample consisted of naive CD4+ T cells sorted from blood. The subset denotes: CD45RA+ positively selected. The chain links TRBV19 to TRBJ2-7, with D possibly TRBD2 on 6 matching bases. This TCR was sampled from a man aged 25-45 years in good health. CDR3 coding DNA: TGTGCCAGTAGTATTTTCGCGGGAAGCTCCTACGAGCAGTACTTC. Its protein product is CASSIFAGSSYEQYF. Full variable domain (remainder filled in from reference TRBV19 and TRBJ2-7): DGGITQSPKYLFRKEGQNVTLSCEQNLNHDAMYWYRQDPGQGLRLIYYSQIVNDFQKGDIAEGYSVSREKKESFPLTVTSAQKNPTAFYLCASSIFAGSSYEQYFGPGTRLTVT.